The sequence of this TCR beta chain was determined in a study of CD4 T cells in relation to SARS-CoV-2 and coronaviruses. Looking at the study overall: TCR beta CDR3s were sequenced after approximately 11-day antigen culture of PBMCs.

Only in-frame clones appear in the TCRdb table, and some are missing; sequencing was by immunoSEQ multiplex PCR. Here the sample spans approximately 30,000 clones, 70% to 80% being singletons. Germline values: CDR1 LNHDA, CDR2 SQIVND (reference sequence). The ends lost 4 bases at V and 8 bases at J; junction bases unmatched: 8. The CDR3 length is 15 residues. As for this clone: The target antigen is unknown.

CD4+ T cells from unexposed donors were obtained before the COVID-19 pandemic (2011-2018). After roughly ten days of culture, CD4+ T cells were isolated. Half the medium was replaced with IL-2 medium on days 3 and 7. Input material: CD4+ T cells from PBMCs, cultured in vitro. The rearrangement links TRBV19 to TRBJ1-2; 12 positions match TRBD1. The TCR was taken from a human donor in good health. The CDR3 protein is CASSRPGQGAGGYTF. DNA of the CDR3: TGTGCCAGTAGTAGACCGGGACAGGGGGCAGGGGGCTACACCTTC.